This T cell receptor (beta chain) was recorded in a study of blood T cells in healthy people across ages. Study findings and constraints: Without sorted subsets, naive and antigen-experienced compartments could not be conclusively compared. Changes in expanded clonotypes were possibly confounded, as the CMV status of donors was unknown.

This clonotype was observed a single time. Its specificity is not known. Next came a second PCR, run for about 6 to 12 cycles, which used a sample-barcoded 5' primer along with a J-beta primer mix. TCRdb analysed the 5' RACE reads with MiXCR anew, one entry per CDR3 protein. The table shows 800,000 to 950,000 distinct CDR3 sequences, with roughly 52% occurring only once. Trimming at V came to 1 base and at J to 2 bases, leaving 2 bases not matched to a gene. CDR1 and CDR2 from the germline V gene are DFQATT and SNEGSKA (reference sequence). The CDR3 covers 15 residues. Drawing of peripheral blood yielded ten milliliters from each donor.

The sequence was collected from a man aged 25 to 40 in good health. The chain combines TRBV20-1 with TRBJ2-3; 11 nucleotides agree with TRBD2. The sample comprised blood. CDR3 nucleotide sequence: TGCAGTGCTAGAGCTAGCGGGGGGTTCACAGATACGCAGTATTTT. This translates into CSARASGGFTDTQYF.